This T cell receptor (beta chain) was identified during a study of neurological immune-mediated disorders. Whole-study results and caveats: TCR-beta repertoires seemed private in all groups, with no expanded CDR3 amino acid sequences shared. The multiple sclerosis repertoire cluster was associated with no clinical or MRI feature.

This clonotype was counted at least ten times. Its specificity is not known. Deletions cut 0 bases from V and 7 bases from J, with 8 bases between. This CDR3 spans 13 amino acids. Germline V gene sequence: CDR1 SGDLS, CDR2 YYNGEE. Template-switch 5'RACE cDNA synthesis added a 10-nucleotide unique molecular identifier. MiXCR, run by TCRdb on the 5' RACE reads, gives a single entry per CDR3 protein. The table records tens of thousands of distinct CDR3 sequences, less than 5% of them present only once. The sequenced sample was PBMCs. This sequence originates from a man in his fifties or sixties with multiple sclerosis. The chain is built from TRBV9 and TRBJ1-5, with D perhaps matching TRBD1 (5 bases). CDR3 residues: CASSVGEGQPQHF. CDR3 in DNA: TGTGCCAGCAGCGTAGGAGAGGGGCAGCCCCAGCATTTT. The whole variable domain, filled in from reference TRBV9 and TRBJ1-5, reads DSGVTQTPKHLITATGQRVTLRCSPRSGDLSVYWYQQSLDQGLQFLIQYYNGEERAKGNILERFSAQQFPDLHSELNLSSLELGDSALYFCASSVGEGQPQHFGDGTRLSIL.